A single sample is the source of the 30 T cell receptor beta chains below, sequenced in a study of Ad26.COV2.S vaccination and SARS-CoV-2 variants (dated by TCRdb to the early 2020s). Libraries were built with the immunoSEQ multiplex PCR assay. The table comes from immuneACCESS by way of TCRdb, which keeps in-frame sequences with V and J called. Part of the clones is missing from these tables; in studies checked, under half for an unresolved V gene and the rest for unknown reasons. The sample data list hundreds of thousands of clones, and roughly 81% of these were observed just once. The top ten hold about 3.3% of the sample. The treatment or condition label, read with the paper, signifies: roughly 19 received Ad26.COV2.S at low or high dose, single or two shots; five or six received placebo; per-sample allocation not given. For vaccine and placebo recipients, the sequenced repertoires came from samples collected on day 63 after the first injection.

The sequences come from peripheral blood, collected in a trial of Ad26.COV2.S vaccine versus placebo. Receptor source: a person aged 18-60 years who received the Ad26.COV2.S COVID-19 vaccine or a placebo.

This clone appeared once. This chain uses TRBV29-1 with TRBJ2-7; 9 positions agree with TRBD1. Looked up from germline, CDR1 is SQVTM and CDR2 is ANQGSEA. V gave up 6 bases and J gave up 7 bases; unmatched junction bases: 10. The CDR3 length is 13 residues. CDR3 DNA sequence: TGCAGCGTGCCCGGACAGGGGCTTATAGAGCAGTACTTC. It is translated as CSVPGQGLIEQYF.

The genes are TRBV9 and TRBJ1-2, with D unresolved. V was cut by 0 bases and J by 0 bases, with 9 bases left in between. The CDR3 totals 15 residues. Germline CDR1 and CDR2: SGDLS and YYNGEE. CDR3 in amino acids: CASSVDVTSNYGYTF. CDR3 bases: TGTGCCAGCAGCGTAGATGTCACATCTAACTATGGCTACACCTTC.

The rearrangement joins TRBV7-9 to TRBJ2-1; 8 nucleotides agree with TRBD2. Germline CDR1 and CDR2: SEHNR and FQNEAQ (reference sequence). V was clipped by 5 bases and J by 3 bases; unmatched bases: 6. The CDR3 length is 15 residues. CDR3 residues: CASSLWREDYNEQFF. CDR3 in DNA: TGTGCCAGCAGCCTATGGCGGGAGGACTACAATGAGCAGTTCTTC.

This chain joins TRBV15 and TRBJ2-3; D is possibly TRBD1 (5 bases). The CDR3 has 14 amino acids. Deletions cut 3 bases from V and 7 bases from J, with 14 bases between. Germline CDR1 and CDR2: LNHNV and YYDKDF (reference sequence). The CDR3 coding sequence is TGTGCCACCAGCAGCACCCAGGGCCGGAATACGCAGTATTTT. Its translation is CATSSTQGRNTQYF.

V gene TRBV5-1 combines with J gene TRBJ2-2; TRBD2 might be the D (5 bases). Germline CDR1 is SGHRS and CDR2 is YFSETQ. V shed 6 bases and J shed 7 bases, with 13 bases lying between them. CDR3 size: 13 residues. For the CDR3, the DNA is TGCGCCAGCAAACTAGAGAGCGGCGGGGAGCTGTTTTTT. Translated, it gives CASKLESGGELFF.

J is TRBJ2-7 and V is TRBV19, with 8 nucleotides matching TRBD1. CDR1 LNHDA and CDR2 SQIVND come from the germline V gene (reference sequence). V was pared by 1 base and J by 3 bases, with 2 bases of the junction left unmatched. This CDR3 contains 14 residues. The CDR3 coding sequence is TGTGCCAGTAGTATAGTCGGGACAGGCTACGAGCAGTACTTC. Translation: CASSIVGTGYEQYF.

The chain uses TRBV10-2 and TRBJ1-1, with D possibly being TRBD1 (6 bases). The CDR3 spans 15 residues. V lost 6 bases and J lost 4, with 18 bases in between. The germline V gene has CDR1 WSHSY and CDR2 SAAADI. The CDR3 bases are TGCGCCAGCAGCGCCGCCTTGAGGGGGTCCACTGAAGCTTTCTTT. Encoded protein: CASSAALRGSTEAFF.

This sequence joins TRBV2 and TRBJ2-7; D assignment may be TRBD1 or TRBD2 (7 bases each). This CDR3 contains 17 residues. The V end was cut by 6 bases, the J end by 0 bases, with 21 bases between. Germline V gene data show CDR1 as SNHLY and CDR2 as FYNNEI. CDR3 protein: CASRDRGRGPTSYEQYF. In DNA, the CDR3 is TGTGCCAGCAGGGATCGGGGGAGGGGGCCAACCTCCTACGAGCAGTACTTC.

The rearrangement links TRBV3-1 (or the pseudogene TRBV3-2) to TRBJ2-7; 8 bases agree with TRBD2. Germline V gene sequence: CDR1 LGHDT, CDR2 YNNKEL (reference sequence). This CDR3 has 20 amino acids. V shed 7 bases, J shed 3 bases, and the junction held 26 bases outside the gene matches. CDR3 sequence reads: CASNPPKTSVITNEDYEQYF. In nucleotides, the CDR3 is TGTGCCAGCAACCCACCTAAGACTAGCGTTATAACGAATGAAGACTACGAGCAGTACTTC.

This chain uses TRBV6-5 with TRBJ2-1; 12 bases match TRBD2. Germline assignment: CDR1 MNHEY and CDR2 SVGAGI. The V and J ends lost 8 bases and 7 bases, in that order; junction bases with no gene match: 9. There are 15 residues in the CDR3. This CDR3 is CASAATSGGFNEQFF. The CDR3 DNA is TGTGCCAGCGCTGCAACTAGCGGGGGGTTTAATGAGCAGTTCTTC.

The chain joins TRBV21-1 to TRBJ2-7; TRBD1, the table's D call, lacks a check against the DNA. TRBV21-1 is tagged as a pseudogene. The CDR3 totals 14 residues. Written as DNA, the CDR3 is TGTGCCAGCAGCACGACAGAGAACTCCTACGAGCAGTACTTC. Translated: CASSTTENSYEQYF.

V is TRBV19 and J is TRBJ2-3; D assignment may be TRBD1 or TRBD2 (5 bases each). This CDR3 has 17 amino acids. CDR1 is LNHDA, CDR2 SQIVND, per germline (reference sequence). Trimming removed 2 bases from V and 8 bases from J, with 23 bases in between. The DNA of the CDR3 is TGTGCCAGTAGTATATTTCGAGGGACCATTTCGGATGCTACGCAGTATTTT. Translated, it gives CASSIFRGTISDATQYF.

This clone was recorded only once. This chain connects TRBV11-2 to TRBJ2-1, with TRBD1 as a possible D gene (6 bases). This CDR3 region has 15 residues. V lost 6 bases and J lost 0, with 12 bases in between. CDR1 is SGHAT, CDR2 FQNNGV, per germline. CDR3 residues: CASSYRDSSYNEQFF. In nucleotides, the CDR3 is TGTGCCAGCAGTTACAGGGATAGCTCCTACAATGAGCAGTTCTTC.

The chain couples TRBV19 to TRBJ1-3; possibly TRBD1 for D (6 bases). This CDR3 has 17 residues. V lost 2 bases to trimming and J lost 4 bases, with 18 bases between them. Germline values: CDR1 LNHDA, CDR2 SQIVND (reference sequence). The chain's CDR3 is CASSITTSTGPGNTIYF. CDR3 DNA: TGTGCCAGTAGTATAACCACTTCGACAGGCCCGGGAAACACCATATATTTT.

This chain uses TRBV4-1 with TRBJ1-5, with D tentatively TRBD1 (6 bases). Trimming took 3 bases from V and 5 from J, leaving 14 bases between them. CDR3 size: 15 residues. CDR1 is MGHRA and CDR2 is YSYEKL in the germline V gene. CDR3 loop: CASSQVGHPDQPQHF. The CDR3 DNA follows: TGCGCCAGCAGCCAGGTGGGACATCCGGATCAGCCCCAGCATTTT.

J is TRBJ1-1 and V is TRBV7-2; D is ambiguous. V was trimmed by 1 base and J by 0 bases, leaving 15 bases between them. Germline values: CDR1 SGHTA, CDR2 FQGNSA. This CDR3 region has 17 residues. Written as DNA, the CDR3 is TGTGCCAGCAGCTTAGTAGGGATAGTGGCCATGAACACTGAAGCTTTCTTT. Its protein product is CASSLVGIVAMNTEAFF.

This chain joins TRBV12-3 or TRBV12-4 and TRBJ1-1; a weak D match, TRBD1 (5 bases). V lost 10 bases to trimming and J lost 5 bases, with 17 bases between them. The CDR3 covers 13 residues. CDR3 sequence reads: CATLMGEGTEAFF. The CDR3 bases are TGTGCCACCCTAATGGGGGAAGGTACTGAAGCTTTCTTT.

The CDR3 sequence: CASRIQGLNTGELFF. In DNA, the CDR3 is TGTGCCAGCAGGATTCAGGGTCTGAACACCGGGGAGCTGTTTTTT. This chain connects TRBV2 to TRBJ2-2, with D perhaps TRBD1 (5 bases). Germline loops: CDR1 SNHLY, CDR2 FYNNEI. The CDR3 spans 15 residues. Trimming shortened V by 6 bases and J by 1 base, and 12 bases separated the two germline ends.

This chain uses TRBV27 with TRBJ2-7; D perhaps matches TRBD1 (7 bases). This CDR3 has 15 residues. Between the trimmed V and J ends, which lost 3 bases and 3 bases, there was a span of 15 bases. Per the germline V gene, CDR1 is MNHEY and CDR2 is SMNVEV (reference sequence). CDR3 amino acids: CASSFRQGGFYEQYF. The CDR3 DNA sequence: TGTGCCAGCAGTTTTAGGCAGGGGGGTTTCTACGAGCAGTACTTC.

The CDR3 reads CASSLDTGSQGGFRGGTQYF. DNA for the CDR3: TGTGCCAGTAGTCTTGATACAGGGTCCCAGGGGGGCTTCCGAGGGGGTACGCAGTATTTT. The chain has TRBV19 and TRBJ2-3; D might be TRBD1 (7 bases). CDR1 LNHDA and CDR2 SQIVND come from the germline V gene (reference sequence). Deletions cut 5 bases from V and 8 bases from J, with 35 bases between. The CDR3 is 20 residues long.

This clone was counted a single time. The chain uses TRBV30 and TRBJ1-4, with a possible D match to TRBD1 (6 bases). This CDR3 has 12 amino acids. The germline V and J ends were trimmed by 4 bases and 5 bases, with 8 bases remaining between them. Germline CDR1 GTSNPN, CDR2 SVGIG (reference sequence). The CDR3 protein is CAWKGGNEKLFF. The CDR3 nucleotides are TGTGCCTGGAAGGGGGGCAATGAAAAACTGTTTTTT.

CDR3: CASSGEWDTQYF. Here the CDR3 DNA reads TGTGCCAGCAGCGGGGAATGGGATACGCAGTATTTT. The rearrangement uses TRBV7-2 and TRBJ2-3; D gene ambiguous. The CDR3 has 12 amino acids. Germline CDR1 and CDR2: SGHTA and FQGNSA. With 5 bases removed from V and 6 bases from J, the gap between germline ends came to 9 bases.

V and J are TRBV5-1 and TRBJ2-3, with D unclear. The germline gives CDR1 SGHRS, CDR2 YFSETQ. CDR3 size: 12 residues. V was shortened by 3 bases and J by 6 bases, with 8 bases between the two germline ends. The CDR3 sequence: CASSSERDTQYF. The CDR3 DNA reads TGCGCCAGCAGCTCAGAACGGGATACGCAGTATTTT. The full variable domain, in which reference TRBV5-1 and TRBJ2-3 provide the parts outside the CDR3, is KAGVTQTPRYLIKTRGQQVTLSCSPISGHRSVSWYQQTPGQGLQFLFEYFSETQRNKGNFPGRFSGRQFSNSRSEMNVSTLELGDSALYLCASSSERDTQYFGPGTRLTVL.

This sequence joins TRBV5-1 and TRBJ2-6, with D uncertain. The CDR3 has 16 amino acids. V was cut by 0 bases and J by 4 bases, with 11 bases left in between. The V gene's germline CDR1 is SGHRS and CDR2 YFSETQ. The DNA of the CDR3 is TGCGCCAGCAGCTTGGGGGCTGACTGGGGGGCCAACGTCCTGACTTTC. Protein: CASSLGADWGANVLTF.

The CDR3 bases are TGTGCCAGCAGCCAAGGCCCAGGGGGTAGTCAGCCCCAGCATTTT. It specifies CASSQGPGGSQPQHF. This chain joins TRBV14 and TRBJ1-5; 7 bases line up with TRBD1. The germline CDR1 and CDR2 sequences are SGHDN and FVKESK. V trimming: 1 base; J trimming: 6 bases; junction bases outside the gene matches: 6. This CDR3 is built from 15 residues.

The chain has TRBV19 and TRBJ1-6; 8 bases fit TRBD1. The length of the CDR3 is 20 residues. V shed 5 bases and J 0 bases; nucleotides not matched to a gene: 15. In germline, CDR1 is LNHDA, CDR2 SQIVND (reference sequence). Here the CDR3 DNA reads TGTGCCAGTAGTGTCTACCAGGGGGCAGGACCCAGCTCCTATAATTCACCCCTCCACTTT. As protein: CASSVYQGAGPSSYNSPLHF.

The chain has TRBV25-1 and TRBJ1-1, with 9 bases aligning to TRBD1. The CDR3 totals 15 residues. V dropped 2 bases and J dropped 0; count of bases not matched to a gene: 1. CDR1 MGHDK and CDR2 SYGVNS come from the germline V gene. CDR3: CASSEDRGMNTEAFF. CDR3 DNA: TGTGCCAGCAGTGAAGACAGGGGGATGAACACTGAAGCTTTCTTT.

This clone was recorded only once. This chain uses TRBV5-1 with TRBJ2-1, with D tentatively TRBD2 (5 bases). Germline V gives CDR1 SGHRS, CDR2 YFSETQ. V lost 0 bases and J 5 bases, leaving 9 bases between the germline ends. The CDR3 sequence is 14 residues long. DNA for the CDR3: TGCGCCAGCAGCTTGGGGACGGGAAACAATGAGCAGTTCTTC. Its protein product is CASSLGTGNNEQFF.

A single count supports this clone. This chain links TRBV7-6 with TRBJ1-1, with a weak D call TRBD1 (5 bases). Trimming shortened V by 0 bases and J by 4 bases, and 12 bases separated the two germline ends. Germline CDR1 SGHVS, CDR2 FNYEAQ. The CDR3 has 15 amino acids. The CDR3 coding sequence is TGTGCCAGCAGCTTAGCCTCGCATGGGGGCACTGAAGCTTTCTTT. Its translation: CASSLASHGGTEAFF.

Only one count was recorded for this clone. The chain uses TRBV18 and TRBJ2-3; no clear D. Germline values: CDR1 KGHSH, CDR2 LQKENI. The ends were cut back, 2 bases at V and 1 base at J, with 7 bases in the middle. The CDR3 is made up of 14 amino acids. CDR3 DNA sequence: TGTGCCAGCTCACCAGAGATGGGCACAGATACGCAGTATTTT. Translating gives CASSPEMGTDTQYF.